The source of this T cell receptor (beta chain) is a study of T cells expressing NK-cell markers. Reprocessing the 5' RACE reads, TCRdb reports a single entry for every CDR3 protein and omits DNA. Its listing shows approximately 150,000 distinct CDR3 sequences. The CDR3 loop spans 12 amino acids. The chain combines TRBV12-3 or TRBV12-4 with TRBJ1-5; the D call from TCRdb, TRBD1, cannot be confirmed without DNA. The clonotype originates from a woman between 18 and 70 years old in good health. The specimen was blood T cells: a sorted CD56 or NKG2C T cell subset, CD4+ or CD8+ T cells, or bulk PBMC T cells (not recorded which). The CDR3 sequence: CASLVGDQPQHF.